Listed below are T cell receptor beta chains from one sample, sequenced in a study of shared clonotypes between healthy human individuals. Sequenced by immunoSEQ multiplex PCR; TCRdb stores in-frame clones only, minus some. This sample has approximately 1,500,000 clones, with approximately 97% found just once. Sample: naive CD4+ T cells sorted from blood. The receptors derive from a young man in good health. CDR3s include the opening cysteine and the closing phenylalanine or tryptophan. A D gene is named only where the DNA matches it firmly. Size values are once, few and many counts, or a class for expanded clones, and some rows have none.

v_call	clone_size	d_call	j_call	cdr3_aa	cdr3_nt
TRBV10-3	once	NA	TRBJ1-1	CAISEKGSDTEAFF	TGTGCCATCAGTGAAAAGGGGTCGGACACTGAAGCTTTCTTT
TRBV18	NA	NA	TRBJ1-3	CASSTGVTAAIYF	TGTGCCAGCTCAACGGGTGTGACCGCCGCCATATATTTT
TRBV27	NA	TRBD1	TRBJ2-7	CASQDRDRTYEQYF	TGTGCCAGCCAAGACCGGGACAGGACCTACGAGCAGTACTTC
TRBV7-8	NA	TRBD1	TRBJ1-2	CASSVRDRVYDGYTF	TGTGCCAGCAGCGTTAGGGACAGGGTATACGATGGCTACACCTTC
TRBV7-2	NA	TRBD2	TRBJ2-7	CASSSRGTSPTTEQYF	TGTGCCAGCAGCTCTAGGGGGACTAGCCCTACTACCGAGCAGTACTTC
TRBV25-1	NA	TRBD1	TRBJ2-2	CASKRYGTGENTGELFF	TGTGCCAGCAAGAGATACGGGACAGGGGAGAACACCGGGGAGCTGTTTTTT
TRBV7-8	once	NA	TRBJ2-1	CASSLPGTRSYNEQFF	TGTGCCAGCAGCCTCCCCGGGACCCGCTCCTACAATGAGCAGTTCTTC
TRBV5-1	NA	NA	TRBJ2-5	CASSFIPNERETQYF	TGCGCCAGCAGCTTCATCCCGAATGAGCGAGAGACCCAGTACTTC
TRBV6-6	NA	NA	TRBJ2-7	CASTQNYGGPYEQYF	TGTGCCAGCACTCAGAACTACGGGGGACCCTACGAGCAGTACTTC
TRBV19	NA	NA	TRBJ1-2	CASSTRASEVYGYTF	TGTGCCAGTAGTACCAGGGCTTCGGAAGTCTATGGCTACACCTTC
TRBV7-2	NA	NA	TRBJ2-1	CASSQFGGVGGYNEQFF	TGTGCCAGCAGCCAGTTTGGGGGAGTTGGAGGTTACAATGAGCAGTTCTTC
TRBV5-4	NA	NA	TRBJ2-7	CASSNGLNTYEQYF	TGTGCCAGCAGCAACGGACTTAATACTTACGAGCAGTACTTC